The TCR beta chain under discussion was sequenced for a study of cytomegalovirus exposure and HLA in healthy donors. On the study more broadly: The 120 validation repertoires, a later analysis reported, used the same platform as the roughly 700 repertoires from the first cohort. Regarding the study as a whole: The finding came from a later analysis; first-cohort TCR clusters tended to co-occur in the approximately 120 validation repertoires. The investigators catalogued 150 to 200 TCR beta chains as cytomegalovirus-associated.

The assay was immunoSEQ multiplex PCR, and TCRdb's table has in-frame clones only and misses some. The sample consists of around 300,000 clones, 86% of them appearing once. Trimming removed 5 bases at V and 5 bases at J, with 14 bases between. The CDR3 runs 14 residues. Germline CDR1 LNHDA, CDR2 SQIVND (reference sequence). Worth noting for this clone: What it binds is unknown.

It was the approximately 130-subject validation cohort, separate from the approximately 690-subject first cohort, to which the donors belonged. The chain links TRBV19 to TRBJ2-3; tentatively, D is TRBD2 (5 bases). The specimen sequenced was PBMCs. This clonotype originated in a woman younger than 35 in good health and CMV-seronegative. The chain's CDR3 is CASSPGVVGDTQYF. CDR3 nucleotide sequence: TGTGCCAGTAGTCCCGGGGTAGTTGGAGATACGCAGTATTTT.